The 28 T cell receptor beta chains presented below share a single source sample, sequenced in a study of cytomegalovirus exposure and HLA in healthy donors. Data came from immunoSEQ multiplex PCR; TCRdb stores just in-frame clones and leaves some out. The sample records around 190,000 clones, around 86% being singletons. Specimen: PBMCs. These receptor sequences come from a woman aged 18-29 years in good health and CMV-seronegative.

The chain employs TRBV2 and TRBJ2-1, with D tentatively TRBD2 (6 bases). The CDR3 extends over 15 amino acids. V lost 6 bases to trimming and J lost 7 bases, with 19 bases between them. CDR1 and CDR2 (germline): SNHLY, FYNNEI. The CDR3: CASSPGIEGGNEQFF. The CDR3 DNA follows: TGTGCCAGCAGCCCCGGGATAGAGGGAGGAAATGAGCAGTTCTTC.

The chain couples TRBV19 to TRBJ2-1, with 10 bases matching TRBD1. After removal of 5 bases from V and 1 base from J, the junction contained 8 bases not matched to a gene. Germline-derived CDR1 and CDR2 are LNHDA and SQIVND (reference sequence). CDR3 length equals 17 residues. The CDR3 loop reads CASSATGTGVSYNEQFF. The DNA for the CDR3 is TGTGCCAGTAGTGCCACCGGGACAGGGGTTTCCTACAATGAGCAGTTCTTC.

This clone was recorded once. The chain carries TRBV2 and TRBJ1-5; D remains unclear. The V end lost 4 bases, the J end lost 1 base, and 8 bases lay between the germline ends. CDR1 and CDR2 (germline): SNHLY, FYNNEI. The CDR3 has 14 residues. CDR3 nucleotide sequence: TGTGCCAGCAGTGGAGGGTCCAGCAATCAGCCCCAGCATTTT. This translates into CASSGGSSNQPQHF. The whole variable domain, filled in from reference TRBV2 and TRBJ1-5, reads EPEVTQTPSHQVTQMGQEVILRCVPISNHLYFYWYRQILGQKVEFLVSFYNNEISEKSEIFDDQFSVERPDGSNFTLKIRSTKLEDSAMYFCASSGGSSNQPQHFGDGTRLSIL.

The V and J genes are TRBV5-1 and TRBJ1-1; D unresolved. Germline assignment: CDR1 SGHRS and CDR2 YFSETQ. Trimming took off 0 bases at V and 0 bases at J, with 9 bases between the two ends. This CDR3 comprises 15 residues. The CDR3 sequence: CASSLDSPMNTEAFF. The CDR3, as DNA: TGCGCCAGCAGCTTGGACTCGCCCATGAACACTGAAGCTTTCTTT.

In this sample, this clone turned up a few times. The chain couples TRBV28 to TRBJ2-7, with TRBD1 identical over 7 bases. The V and J ends lost 6 bases and 3 bases, in that order; junction bases with no gene match: 8. Germline CDR1 and CDR2: MDHEN and SYDVKM. The CDR3 is made up of 14 amino acids. The DNA for the CDR3 is TGTGCCAGCAGACCCTCGGACAGGCTCTACGAGCAGTACTTC. Translation: CASRPSDRLYEQYF.

The gene calls are TRBV6-5 and TRBJ2-7; no clear D. The CDR3 is 11 amino acids. In germline, CDR1 is MNHEY, CDR2 SVGAGI. V lost 6 bases and J 1 base, leaving 4 bases between the germline ends. The CDR3 nucleotides read TGTGCCAGCAGACAATCCTACGAGCAGTACTTC. Its protein is CASRQSYEQYF.

J is TRBJ2-7 and V is TRBV5-1, with 10 bases lining up with TRBD1. Germline values: CDR1 SGHRS, CDR2 YFSETQ. This CDR3 region has 17 residues. V lost 0 bases to trimming and J lost 1 base; unmatched junction nucleotides: 7. The CDR3 loop reads CASSLATGGYLSYEQYF. The CDR3 region has the DNA TGCGCCAGCAGCTTGGCGACAGGGGGCTATTTATCCTACGAGCAGTACTTC. Together with reference TRBV5-1 and TRBJ2-7, the CDR3 gives the full variable domain: KAGVTQTPRYLIKTRGQQVTLSCSPISGHRSVSWYQQTPGQGLQFLFEYFSETQRNKGNFPGRFSGRQFSNSRSEMNVSTLELGDSALYLCASSLATGGYLSYEQYFGPGTRLTVT.

The chain employs TRBV30 and TRBJ1-5; no clear D gene. In germline, CDR1 is GTSNPN, CDR2 SVGIG (reference sequence). The CDR3 is made up of 14 amino acids. V lost 1 base, J lost 5 bases, and 12 bases lay in between. The CDR3 loop is CAWSEAGLHQPQHF. The CDR3 nucleotides are TGTGCCTGGAGTGAAGCCGGTCTGCATCAGCCCCAGCATTTT.

The chain has TRBV5-6 and TRBJ2-1, with 9 nucleotides matching TRBD2. Germline-derived CDR1 and CDR2 are SGHDT and YYEEEE. V lost 6 bases and J lost 4; bases outside the gene matches: 14. The CDR3 contains 17 residues. CDR3 region: CASTPSSGGSFYNEQFF. Here the CDR3 DNA reads TGTGCCAGCACCCCTTCGAGCGGGGGGAGCTTTTACAATGAGCAGTTCTTC.

The rearrangement uses TRBV9 and TRBJ2-7; the match to TRBD1 covers 8 bases. The CDR3 loop spans 15 amino acids. The V gene end was trimmed by 0 bases and the J gene end by 0 bases; junction bases not matched to a gene: 2. Germline-derived CDR1 and CDR2 are SGDLS and YYNGEE. CDR3 DNA: TGTGCCAGCAGCGTAGGGGACAGGCTCTCCTACGAGCAGTACTTC. This sequence encodes CASSVGDRLSYEQYF.

V is TRBV7-7 and J is TRBJ2-1; weak D call: TRBD2 (6 bases). V lost 5 bases and J lost 7, with 12 bases in between. Per germline, CDR1 SSHAT and CDR2 FNYEAQ (reference sequence). CDR3 size: 13 residues. The CDR3 here is CASSLAGRNEQFF. The CDR3 DNA follows: TGTGCCAGCAGCCTGGCTGGGAGGAATGAGCAGTTCTTC.

The rearrangement joins TRBV10-2 to TRBJ2-6; 7 bases fit TRBD2. Germline lookup yields CDR1 WSHSY and CDR2 SAAADI. This CDR3 is built from 17 residues. The junction had 7 bases not matched to a gene; V was cut back by 5 bases and J by 0 bases. The CDR3 DNA is TGCGCCAGCAGTAAAGGTTCGGGGGGCTCTGGGGCCAACGTCCTGACTTTC. Its protein is CASSKGSGGSGANVLTF.

This chain uses TRBV5-1 with TRBJ1-4, with 7 bases that match TRBD1. CDR1 is SGHRS and CDR2 is YFSETQ in the germline V gene. This CDR3 has 14 amino acids. With V trimmed by 7 bases and J by 7 bases, 10 bases remained unmatched. The CDR3 here is CASRPGGSVEKLFF. The CDR3, as DNA: TGCGCCAGCCGTCCAGGGGGTAGTGTTGAAAAACTGTTTTTT.

On this clone itself: At one end the junction does not follow the germline gene, possibly because of a read error. J is TRBJ2-7 and V is TRBV7-9, with TRBD1 identical over 8 bases. Germline assignment: CDR1 SEHNR and CDR2 FQNEAQ (reference sequence). The CDR3 covers 13 residues. The CDR3 DNA sequence: TGTGCCAGCAGCGTAGCGACAGGGGACGAGCAGTACTTC. This translates into CASSVATGDEQYF.

The chain links TRBV7-7 to TRBJ2-2, with 11 bases that match TRBD2. There are 15 residues in the CDR3. Trimming at V came to 3 bases and at J to 7 bases, leaving 4 bases not matched to a gene. Germline CDR1 is SSHAT and CDR2 is FNYEAQ (reference sequence). CDR3 loop: CASSFSGGAGGELFF. CDR3 in DNA: TGTGCCAGCAGCTTTAGCGGGGGGGCCGGCGGGGAGCTGTTTTTT.

V is TRBV2 and J is TRBJ2-3, with 9 bases matching TRBD2. Germline assignment: CDR1 SNHLY and CDR2 FYNNEI. The CDR3 is 15 amino acids. V lost 1 base to trimming and J lost 3 bases; unmatched junction nucleotides: 2. CDR3 DNA: TGTGCCAGCAGTGAAGTTCTAGCGGGGACAGATACGCAGTATTTT. This translates into CASSEVLAGTDTQYF.

This chain connects TRBV5-1 to TRBJ1-2; D possibly corresponds to TRBD1 (6 bases). CDR3 length: 15 amino acids. The ends were cut back, 0 bases at V and 8 bases at J, with 17 bases in the middle. From germline, CDR1 is SGHRS and CDR2 YFSETQ. CDR3 region: CASSLAGGALSGYTF. CDR3 bases: TGCGCCAGCAGCTTGGCGGGGGGCGCGTTGTCGGGCTACACCTTC.

The rearrangement uses TRBV9 and TRBJ2-1; 13 positions agree with TRBD2. The CDR3 consists of 18 residues. The ends lost 4 bases at V and 6 bases at J; junction bases unmatched: 13. Germline-derived CDR1 and CDR2 are SGDLS and YYNGEE. The CDR3 region has the DNA TGTGCCAGCAGCTCCCGGACTAGCGGGAGTGCCTATAGCAATGAGCAGTTCTTC. As protein: CASSSRTSGSAYSNEQFF.

This chain joins TRBV7-6 and TRBJ1-1, with a possible D match to TRBD1 (6 bases). The CDR3 is 18 amino acids. V lost 5 bases to trimming and J lost 7 bases, with 29 bases between them. CDR1 is SGHVS and CDR2 is FNYEAQ in the germline V gene. The CDR3: CASSERVGAQGDLGEAFF. The DNA for the CDR3 is TGTGCCAGCAGCGAGCGCGTGGGGGCCCAGGGCGACTTAGGTGAAGCTTTCTTT. Filled out from reference TRBV7-6 and TRBJ1-1, the complete variable domain reads GAGVSQSPRYKVTKRGQDVALRCDPISGHVSLYWYRQALGQGPEFLTYFNYEAQQDKSGLPNDRFSAERPEGSISTLTIQRTEQRDSAMYRCASSERVGAQGDLGEAFFGQGTRLTVV.

V is TRBV11-2 and J is TRBJ2-7, with D perhaps TRBD1 (5 bases). Trimming shortened V by 5 bases and J by 9 bases, and 14 bases separated the two germline ends. This CDR3 is 12 amino acids long. Germline loops: CDR1 SGHAT, CDR2 FQNNGV. DNA of the CDR3: TGTGCCAGCAGCGGGGCGGCGGAAGGGCAGTACTTC. It is translated as CASSGAAEGQYF.

The rearrangement joins TRBV6-5 to TRBJ1-4, with D unclear. The ends were cut back, 2 bases at V and 5 bases at J, with 9 bases in the middle. This CDR3 has 14 residues. Looked up from germline, CDR1 is MNHEY and CDR2 is SVGAGI. CDR3 coding DNA: TGTGCCAGCAGTTACAATGCGGAAAATGAAAAACTGTTTTTT. It translates to CASSYNAENEKLFF.

The chain joins TRBV7-9 to TRBJ1-1; 7 nucleotides align to TRBD1. Germline CDR1 SEHNR, CDR2 FQNEAQ (reference sequence). V was pared by 4 bases and J by 3 bases, with 8 bases of the junction left unmatched. The CDR3 runs 15 residues. Written as DNA, the CDR3 is TGTGCCAGCAGCTCGACAGGGAAGATCGACACTGAAGCTTTCTTT. The encoded protein is CASSSTGKIDTEAFF.

The J gene is TRBJ1-2, the V gene TRBV18; a weak D match, TRBD1 (6 bases). This CDR3 comprises 15 residues. Germline values: CDR1 KGHSH, CDR2 LQKENI. V was pared by 3 bases and J by 6 bases, with 17 bases between. Written as DNA, the CDR3 is TGTGCCAGCTCACCCCCTGCGGGGGGCACGGATGGCTACACCTTC. Its translation is CASSPPAGGTDGYTF. Complete variable domain (other parts from reference TRBV18 and TRBJ1-2): NAGVMQNPRHLVRRRGQEARLRCSPMKGHSHVYWYRQLPEEGLKFMVYLQKENIIDESGMPKERFSAEFPKEGPSILRIQQVVRGDSAAYFCASSPPAGGTDGYTFGSGTRLTVV.

This sequence joins TRBV5-1 and TRBJ2-7; TRBD1 is a possible D gene (5 bases). The CDR3 totals 14 residues. The V end lost 2 bases, the J end lost 1 base, and 10 bases lay between the germline ends. Germline values: CDR1 SGHRS, CDR2 YFSETQ. The CDR3 is CASSFSGLSYEQYF. The CDR3 coding sequence is TGCGCCAGCAGCTTTTCAGGGCTTTCCTACGAGCAGTACTTC.

V and J are TRBV5-1 and TRBJ2-5; possible D gene TRBD1, 6 bases. Germline lookup yields CDR1 SGHRS and CDR2 YFSETQ. Trimming took off 0 bases at V and 7 bases at J, with 28 bases between the two ends. The CDR3 spans 19 residues. Here the CDR3 DNA reads TGCGCCAGCAGCTTGGCCGCGATCCGGGACACGGTTCGGGATTGGACCCAGTACTTC. Translated: CASSLAAIRDTVRDWTQYF.

This CDR3 is CASAYEGASVYEQFF. CDR3 sequence (DNA): TGCGCCAGCGCCTATGAGGGGGCGTCTGTTTATGAGCAGTTCTTC. This chain links TRBV5-1 with TRBJ2-1, with TRBD1 matching over 7 bases. Germline CDR1 reads SGHRS; CDR2 reads YFSETQ. This CDR3 is built from 15 residues. After removal of 7 bases from V and 8 bases from J, the junction contained 15 bases not matched to a gene. Supplemented by reference TRBV5-1 and TRBJ2-1, the full variable domain reads KAGVTQTPRYLIKTRGQQVTLSCSPISGHRSVSWYQQTPGQGLQFLFEYFSETQRNKGNFPGRFSGRQFSNSRSEMNVSTLELGDSALYLCASAYEGASVYEQFFGPGTRLTVL.

This chain uses TRBV6-5 with TRBJ2-7; 7 bases fit TRBD1. The V and J ends lost 5 bases and 1 base, in that order; junction bases with no gene match: 8. Per the germline V gene, CDR1 is MNHEY and CDR2 is SVGAGI. This CDR3 has 15 amino acids. The CDR3, as DNA: TGTGCCAGCAGTCAAACAGGGGTCGGGTCCTACGAGCAGTACTTC. Translated, it gives CASSQTGVGSYEQYF.

The chain joins TRBV30 to TRBJ2-1; TRBD1 might be the D (5 bases). Germline-derived CDR1 and CDR2 are GTSNPN and SVGIG (reference sequence). Trimming removed 1 base from V and 1 base from J, with 20 bases in between. The CDR3 has 18 residues. The CDR3 DNA follows: TGTGCCTGGAGTGATGGAACAGGAGCCGAGATTTCCTACAATGAGCAGTTCTTC. It codes for CAWSDGTGAEISYNEQFF.